A selection of T cell receptor beta chains follows, all from one sample in a study of shared clonotypes between healthy human individuals. Produced via immunoSEQ multiplex PCR; TCRdb's table is partial and in-frame only. The sample includes around 2.3 million clones, approximately 96% of them seen just once. Specimen: naive CD4+ T cells sorted from blood. These receptors were obtained from a young man in good health. The CDR3 runs from the conserved cysteine through the conserved F or W. D genes are given only for firm matches. Expanded clones are given a class, and other clones once, few, many or no size at all.

>TRBV5-1|.|TRBJ1-1|17|.
CASSFPKEFGGNTEAFF
TGCGCCAGCAGCTTCCCAAAAGAGTTCGGGGGCAACACTGAAGCTTTCTTT
>TRBV12-2|once|TRBJ2-5|16|.
CASRLLTTSVQETQYF
TGTGCAAGTCGCCTCTTGACTACCAGCGTCCAAGAGACCCAGTACTTC
>TRBV5-1|.|TRBJ1-1|13|.
CASSFRLNTEAFF
TGCGCCAGCAGCTTTCGGTTGAACACTGAAGCTTTCTTT
>TRBV7-2|.|TRBJ1-3|13|.
CASSGQSGNTIYF
TGTGCCAGCAGCGGACAGTCTGGAAACACCATATATTTT
>TRBV7-3|.|TRBJ2-1|16|TRBD2
CASAAGLAGGYNEQFF
TGTGCCAGCGCCGCCGGACTAGCGGGGGGATACAATGAGCAGTTCTTC
>TRBV2|.|TRBJ1-4|15|TRBD1
CASLTGQATNEKLFF
TGTGCCAGCTTAACCGGACAGGCAACTAATGAAAAACTGTTTTTT
>TRBV4-3|.|TRBJ1-2|17|.
CASSQDRRQALSRGYTF
TGCGCCAGCAGCCAAGATAGAAGACAGGCGCTGAGTCGGGGCTACACCTTC
>TRBV19|once|TRBJ2-7|11|.
CASKSIYEQYF
TGTGCCAGTAAATCTATCTACGAGCAGTACTTC
>TRBV11-3|.|TRBJ2-2|15|.
CASSLDSSNTGELFF
TGTGCCAGCAGCTTAGACAGCTCGAACACCGGGGAGCTGTTTTTT
>TRBV10-1|.|TRBJ2-1|15|.
CASSEGGGAYNEQFF
TGCGCCAGCAGTGAAGGTGGCGGGGCCTACAATGAGCAGTTCTTC
>TRBV10-1|.|TRBJ2-1|13|TRBD1
CASSQGGGNEQFF
TGCGCCAGCAGTCAAGGGGGCGGGAATGAGCAGTTCTTC
>TRBV12-1|.|TRBJ2-1|13|.
CASSCRGHNEQFF
TGTGCCAGCAGCTGCCGGGGTCACAATGAGCAGTTCTTC
>TRBV9|.|TRBJ2-1|14|TRBD1
CASSPRGQGGEQFF
TGTGCCAGCAGCCCCAGGGGACAGGGCGGTGAGCAGTTCTTC
>TRBV5-1|.|TRBJ2-3|13|.
CASCRAATDTQYF
TGCGCCAGCTGCCGGGCAGCCACAGATACGCAGTATTTT
>TRBV7-9|.|TRBJ2-1|16|TRBD2
CASRAGLADSYNEQFF
TGTGCCAGCAGAGCCGGACTAGCCGACTCCTACAATGAGCAGTTCTTC
>TRBV28|.|TRBJ2-1|20|TRBD2
CASSSKGLARPESSYNEQFF
TGTGCCAGCAGTTCAAAGGGACTAGCGCGCCCCGAGTCATCCTACAATGAGCAGTTCTTC
>TRBV29-1|.|TRBJ2-7|13|TRBD1
CSVPGQGTYEQYF
TGCAGCGTGCCGGGACAGGGGACCTACGAGCAGTACTTC
>TRBV5-1|.|TRBJ1-4|16|TRBD1
CASSETRGLPNEKLFF
TGCGCCAGCAGCGAGACGAGGGGGCTCCCTAATGAAAAACTGTTTTTT
>TRBV29-1|.|TRBJ1-2|16|TRBD1
CSVSDWTGSPNYGYTF
TGCAGCGTTTCCGACTGGACAGGATCTCCTAACTATGGCTACACCTTC
>TRBV5-1|.|TRBJ1-4|14|.
CASSQDSLNEKLFF
TGCGCCAGCAGCCAGGACAGCCTGAATGAAAAACTGTTTTTT
>TRBV7-2|.|TRBJ2-5|15|.
CASSFASPGLETQYF
TGTGCCAGCAGCTTTGCCAGCCCGGGTTTAGAGACCCAGTACTTC
>TRBV6-5|.|TRBJ2-1|13|TRBD1
CATARAGGNEQFF
TGTGCCACCGCGCGGGCAGGGGGCAATGAGCAGTTCTTC
>TRBV7-2|.|TRBJ2-7|14|.
CASGTGTETHEQYF
TGTGCCAGCGGTACCGGGACGGAAACCCACGAGCAGTACTTC
>TRBV11-2|.|TRBJ2-1|15|TRBD2
CASSLGGGAYGEQFF
TGTGCCAGCAGCTTAGGCGGGGGGGCTTATGGTGAGCAGTTCTTC
>TRBV30|.|TRBJ2-1|15|TRBD2
CAWSLAGLQGNEQFF
TGTGCCTGGTCCCTAGCGGGACTTCAGGGCAATGAGCAGTTCTTC
>TRBV5-6|.|TRBJ1-4|15|.
CASTIRGFTNEKLFF
TGTGCCAGCACCATTAGGGGTTTCACTAATGAAAAACTGTTTTTT
>TRBV14|.|TRBJ2-7|12|.
CASSQYITEQYF
TGTGCCAGCAGCCAATATATTACCGAGCAGTACTTC
>TRBV11-1|.|TRBJ1-4|18|TRBD1
CASSATQAGGYDREKLFF
TGTGCCAGCTCCGCGACCCAGGCAGGGGGCTATGATCGTGAAAAACTGTTTTTT